The clone carrying this T cell receptor beta chain was observed a handful of times. No antigen is known for it. The method was immunoSEQ multiplex PCR; TCRdb's version includes in-frame clones alone and lacks a portion of them. The sample comprises 65,000 to 70,000 clones, roughly 80% of which are singletons, and under 6.5% rests with the top ten. The data belong to a study of T cell responses to AZD1222 COVID-19 vaccine. The CDR3 totals 14 residues. Germline CDR1 reads SGDLS; CDR2 reads YYNGEE. V lost 4 bases to trimming and J lost 5 bases, with 13 bases between them. Study-level results: After two AZD1222 doses, spike-specific TCR breadth and depth rose versus day 0. Repertoires were obtained solely post-peak T cell response. Nearly half of the spike-specific TCRs reportedly recognize variant regions that carry no mutations. Across the whole spike, CD4 TCRs peaked at regions 160-218 and 743-854.

The TCR comes from an adult in good health. This sample comprised peripheral blood, obtained on day 0 of AZD1222 vaccination. The chain joins TRBV9 to TRBJ1-5; no clear D gene. The CDR3 here is CASSSTMWDQPQHF. CDR3 sequence (DNA): TGTGCCAGCAGCTCTACTATGTGGGATCAGCCCCAGCATTTT.